This TCR beta chain emerged from a study of T cells in tuberculosis. Study-wide context: T cells were selected with CD1B tetramers loaded with glucose monomycolate. In South Africa, adults with active tuberculosis were compared with IGRA-negative and latently infected IGRA-positive adolescents. Overall study findings and caveats: GEM motif frequencies gave 60% to 70% accuracy; the GMM repertoire gave roughly 90%. Active tuberculosis patients had shorter CDR3-alpha; the beta difference was nonsignificant.

Trimming pared 7 bases from V and 0 bases from J, leaving 9 bases between. Per the germline V gene, CDR1 is SQVTM and CDR2 is ANQGSEA. CDR3 length: 12 residues. With respect to this clone: Its antigen remains unknown.

Using immunoSEQ multiplex PCR, the repertoire was profiled, and TCRdb retains in-frame clones only, with some absent. The sample shows tens of thousands of clones, just under 95% of them seen only once. The sequence came from a donor between 10 and 35 years old with latent tuberculosis or without tuberculosis infection. Some clones in this sample may be carry-over from other donors' samples. This chain uses TRBV29-1 with TRBJ1-2; possibly TRBD1 for D (5 bases). The sample taken for sequencing was PBMCs. CDR3 DNA sequence: TGCAGCGCTCCGACAGCTAACTATGGCTACACCTTC. Its protein product is CSAPTANYGYTF.